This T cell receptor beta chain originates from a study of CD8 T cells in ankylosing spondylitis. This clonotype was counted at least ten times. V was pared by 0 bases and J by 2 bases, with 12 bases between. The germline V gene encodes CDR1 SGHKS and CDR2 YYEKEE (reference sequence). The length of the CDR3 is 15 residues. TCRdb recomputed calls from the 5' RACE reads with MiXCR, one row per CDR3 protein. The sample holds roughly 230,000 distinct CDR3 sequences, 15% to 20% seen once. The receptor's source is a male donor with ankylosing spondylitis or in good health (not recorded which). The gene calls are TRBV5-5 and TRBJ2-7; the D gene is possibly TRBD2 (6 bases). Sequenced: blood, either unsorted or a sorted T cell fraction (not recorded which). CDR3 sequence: CASSLGASAAYEQYF. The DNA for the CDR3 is TGTGCCAGCAGCTTGGGTGCTAGCGCCGCCTACGAGCAGTACTTC.